The 31 T cell receptor beta chains below were found in one sample sequenced in a study of CD8+ T cells in alopecia areata. Once RNA had been extracted, it was reverse transcribed into cDNA to act as the sequencing template. The table came from immunoSEQ multiplex PCR; TCRdb's copy has only in-frame clones and leaves some out. The sample was found to contain thousands of clones, and every one recurs. Sequenced sample: lesional skin. The receptors stem from a C3H/HeJ mouse with alopecia areata. The mouse strain carries the MHC haplotype H2-k.

This clone was detected ten times or more. Gene names follow the mouse nomenclature. Incomplete CDR3 DNA: TGTGCCAGCAGTCCCCTCGACAGGGAGGACACA. Translating it yields CASSPLDREDT. The whole CDR3 sequence reads CASSPLDREDTEVFF. The chain couples TRBV19 to TRBJ1-1, with TRBD1 identical over 7 bases. The read terminates 4 residues ahead of where the CDR3 ends, so the germline J gene completes it. This CDR3 spans 15 amino acids. The V gene end was trimmed by 4 bases and the J gene end by 3 bases; junction bases not matched to a gene: 9. Germline V gene sequence: CDR1 FNHDT, CDR2 SITEND (reference sequence).

Many counts were recorded for this clone. All gene names here are mouse names. With the read ending 4 residues before the CDR3 end, the germline J gene is used to fill in that end. This chain connects TRBV13-1 to TRBJ1-2; TRBD1 aligns across 7 bases. Germline assignment: CDR1 NSHNY and CDR2 SYGAGN. The CDR3 runs to 15 residues. The V segment lost 6 bases and the J segment 0 bases; nucleotides outside the gene matches: 8. CDR3 sequence: CASKPGTDANSDYTF. The sequenced part of the CDR3 DNA is TGTGCCAGCAAACCCGGGACAGATGCAAACTCC.

This clone was observed a few times. The germline and genes are mouse ones. The read terminates 4 residues ahead of where the CDR3 ends, so the germline J gene completes it. The chain is built from TRBV5 and TRBJ2-5, with 10 bases identical to TRBD2. This CDR3 contains 17 residues. Germline V CDR1 and CDR2: LGHNA, YNLKQL (reference sequence). Losses at the gene ends were 0 bases for V and 0 bases for J; bases not matched to a gene: 3. CDR3 sequence: CASSQENWGGNQDTQYF. CDR3 DNA, as far as it was read: TGTGCCAGCAGCCAAGAAAACTGGGGGGGAAACCAAGAC.

This clone was seen many times. This may be a read error, as it is one base from a much larger clone. Gene names are mouse gene names. The CDR3 is cut off 4 residues early in the read; its end comes from the germline J gene. The same CDR3 also results from other DNA sequences found in this sample. The chain joins TRBV19 to TRBJ1-2, with 8 nucleotides matching TRBD1. There are 14 residues in the CDR3. V shed 5 bases and J 0 bases; nucleotides not matched to a gene: 3. Germline values: CDR1 FNHDT, CDR2 SITEND (reference sequence). CDR3 bases read: TGTGCCAGCAGCCCGGACAGGGCAAACTCC. It codes for CASSPDRANS. The whole CDR3 is CASSPDRANSDYTF.

This clone has ten or more counts. The gene names here belong to mouse. The read gets to within 4 residues of the CDR3 end, and the germline J gene fills in the rest. V and J are TRBV13-2 and TRBJ2-3; D unclear. The CDR3 runs to 15 residues. Per germline, CDR1 NNHNN and CDR2 SYGAGS (reference sequence). Trimming took 0 bases from V and 0 from J, leaving 8 bases between them. The sequenced CDR3 bases are TGTGCCAGCGGTGATGCCCAGTCTAGTGCAGAA. Its protein is CASGDAQSSAE. The entire CDR3 reads CASGDAQSSAETLYF.

This clone has a count of ten or more. Gene names refer to mouse genes. The read falls 4 residues short of the CDR3 end, and the missing part is taken from the germline J gene. The chain recombines TRBV13-3 with TRBJ1-2; perhaps TRBD1 as D (6 bases). Germline-derived CDR1 and CDR2 are NNHDY and SYVADS. The CDR3 is made up of 14 amino acids. The CDR3 spells CASSEGGARSDYTF. Partial CDR3 DNA: TGTGCCAGCAGTGAAGGGGGGGCTAGGTCC.

Note on this clone: The genes and germline here are from mouse. The CDR3 end lies 4 residues beyond the end of the read and is filled in from the germline J gene. The chain recombines TRBV15 with TRBJ2-2; D not resolved. CDR1 is SGHND and CDR2 is FRSKSL in the germline V gene. The length of the CDR3 is 14 residues. The V end lost 2 bases, the J end lost 0 bases, and 4 bases lay between the germline ends. The covered CDR3 bases are TGTGCCAGCAGTTTACACACAAACACCGGG. This sequence encodes CASSLHTNTG. In full, the CDR3 is CASSLHTNTGQLYF. Variable domain in full (rest from reference TRBV15 and TRBJ2-2): DAGVTQTPRHEVAEKGQTIILKCEPVSGHNDLFWYRQTKIQGLELLSYFRSKSLMEDGGAFKDRFKAEMLNSSFSTLKIQPTEPKDSAVYLCASSLHTNTGQLYFGEGSKLTVL.

Details on this clone: Relative to the germline gene, one junction end is altered; a read error may explain this. Gene names denote mouse genes. The read stops 4 residues short of the end of the CDR3; the missing end is completed from the germline J gene. The chain couples TRBV17 to TRBJ2-7; TRBD2 aligns across 10 bases. CDR3 length equals 13 residues. Germline V gene lookup returns CDR1 MNHDT and CDR2 YYDKIL. This chain's CDR3 is CASSGTGVYEQYF. The part of the CDR3 DNA that was read is TGTGCCAGCAGCGGGACTGGGGTCTAT.

This clone was found many times. The protein in this entry is translated from the DNA; at residue 11 it differs from the protein listed in TCRdb. The gene names given are mouse names. The read terminates 3 residues ahead of where the CDR3 ends, so the germline J gene completes it. The chain has TRBV13-2 and TRBJ1-6; possible D gene TRBD1, 6 bases. TRBJ1-6 is an ORF, and what it does is uncertain. V was pared by 2 bases and J by 7 bases, with 10 bases between. In germline, CDR1 is NNHNN, CDR2 SYGAGS (reference sequence). CDR3 length: 14 amino acids. The CDR3 reads CASGDRGENSPLYF. CDR3 DNA (partial): TGTGCCAGCGGTGACAGGGGAGAAAATTCGCCC.

The table lists this clone with many counts. Gene names are the mouse ones. Incomplete CDR3 DNA: TGCACCTGCAGTGCAGAGGACAGGGGAGTGGACGAA. Amino acid sequence: CTCSAEDRGVDE. The full CDR3 protein is CTCSAEDRGVDERLFF. V usage is TRBV1 and J usage is TRBJ1-4, with TRBD1 identical over 9 bases. The read is 4 residues too short to cover the CDR3 end, so that end is filled in from the germline J gene. Germline V gene lookup returns CDR1 NSQYPW and CDR2 LRSPGD (reference sequence). V was pared by 0 bases and J by 6 bases, with 5 bases of the junction left unmatched. The CDR3 consists of 16 residues. Drawing the rest from reference TRBV1 and TRBJ1-4, the complete variable domain is VTLLEQNPRWRLVPRGQAVNLRCILKNSQYPWMSWYQQDLQKQLQWLFTLRSPGDKEVKSLPGADYLATRVTDTELRLQVANMSQGRTLYCTCSAEDRGVDERLFFGHGTKLSVL.

This clone was detected many times. The gene names given are mouse names. The read ends 4 residues before the CDR3 terminus; that terminus is restored from the germline J gene. The gene calls are TRBV29 and TRBJ1-1; D remains unclear. Germline V CDR1 and CDR2: MSHET, SYDVDS. V gave up 3 bases and J gave up 1 base, with 3 bases separating them. The CDR3 is made up of 12 amino acids. The sequenced part of the CDR3 DNA is TGTGCTAGCAGTTTGAGGAACACA. This codes for CASSLRNT. The whole CDR3 sequence is CASSLRNTEVFF.

This clone was seen at least ten times. The gene names here belong to mouse. The read stops 4 residues short of the end of the CDR3; the missing end is completed from the germline J gene. The chain employs TRBV19 and TRBJ1-2; a possible D gene is TRBD1 (6 bases). Germline V gene data show CDR1 as FNHDT and CDR2 as SITEND (reference sequence). Trimming cost V 4 bases and J 1 base, with 11 bases left between them. The CDR3 has 14 residues. The CDR3 bases that were read are TGTGCCAGCAGTCCGGACAGCTTAAACTCC. This encodes CASSPDSLNS. The CDR3, in full, reads CASSPDSLNSDYTF.

This clone was recorded many times. The gene symbols are mouse symbols. The read ends 4 residues before the CDR3 terminus; that terminus is restored from the germline J gene. The gene calls are TRBV5 and TRBJ2-1; D unresolved. The V end lost 0 bases, the J end lost 0 bases, and 6 bases lay between the germline ends. Germline V lookup: CDR1 LGHNA, CDR2 YNLKQL (reference sequence). CDR3 size: 15 residues. The CDR3: CASSQEDNNYAEQFF. The sequenced part of the CDR3 DNA is TGTGCCAGCAGCCAAGAAGACAATAACTATGCT.

This clone was seen ten or more times. Gene names refer to mouse genes. The read ends 4 residues before the CDR3 terminus; that terminus is restored from the germline J gene. V gene TRBV31 combines with J gene TRBJ2-4; 7 nucleotides match TRBD1. There are 14 residues in the CDR3. Germline lookup yields CDR1 GKSSPN and CDR2 SITVG. The sequenced CDR3 bases are TGTGCCTGGAGTCGGGTAACAGGGGAGAAC. Its translation: CAWSRVTGEN. The complete CDR3 protein is CAWSRVTGENTLYF.

This clone was recorded many times. Germline and genes here are mouse. The CDR3 goes on 4 residues after the read ends, and that part is filled in from the germline J gene. The chain joins TRBV14 to TRBJ2-7; TRBD2 matches 10 bases. From germline, CDR1 is SGHDT and CDR2 FRDEAV. The CDR3 is 16 residues long. The CDR3 reads CASSCPLWGGADEQYF. The sequenced CDR3 bases are TGTGCCAGCAGTTGCCCCCTCTGGGGGGGCGCAGAT.

There are many counts of this clone. The germline and genes are mouse ones. The read finishes 4 residues shy of the CDR3 end, and the germline J gene is used to complete it. The V gene is TRBV1, the J gene TRBJ2-4, with D possibly TRBD2 on 6 matching bases. The CDR3 sequence is 14 residues long. CDR1 and CDR2 (germline): NSQYPW, LRSPGD (reference sequence). Incomplete CDR3 DNA: TGCACCTGCAGTGCAGACTGGGGCAAAAAC. It codes for CTCSADWGKN. From start to end, the CDR3 is CTCSADWGKNTLYF.

This clone was picked up many times. At residue 13, the translated DNA and the protein in TCRdb do not agree; the protein given here is derived from the DNA. Gene names and germline match the mouse. The read finishes 3 residues shy of the CDR3 end, and the germline J gene is used to complete it. The chain carries TRBV3 and TRBJ1-3, with 7 bases matching TRBD1. Looked up from germline, CDR1 is SNHLY and CDR2 is FYNGKV (reference sequence). V lost 4 bases to trimming and J lost 0 bases; unmatched junction nucleotides: 6. This CDR3 region has 16 residues. CDR3: CASSSLQGRSGNTLYF. CDR3 bases read: TGTGCCAGCAGCTCCCTACAGGGGCGTTCTGGAAATACG.

This clone was seen many times. Mouse names are used for the genes. The read ends 4 residues early relative to the CDR3; the germline J gene fills the gap. The V call is TRBV19, the J call TRBJ2-2; 9 bases are shared with TRBD1. V trimming: 2 bases; J trimming: 4 bases; junction bases outside the gene matches: 6. Looked up from germline, CDR1 is FNHDT and CDR2 is SITEND (reference sequence). The CDR3 is made up of 16 amino acids. The CDR3 DNA, read in part, is TGTGCCAGCAGTATTGGGGACAGGGAGGGCACCGGG. Its protein is CASSIGDREGTG. The CDR3, in full, reads CASSIGDREGTGQLYF.

In its sample, this clone was seen many times. Gene labels here are mouse ones. Read coverage stops 4 residues before the CDR3 terminus; the germline J gene supplies the remainder. This chain connects TRBV13-2 to TRBJ2-7; 8 bases line up with TRBD2. This CDR3 has 15 amino acids. Trimming removed 0 bases from V and 3 bases from J; junction bases left unmatched: 5. CDR1 and CDR2 (germline): NNHNN, SYGAGS (reference sequence). The covered CDR3 bases are TGTGCCAGCGGTGATGCCGTCCTGGGGGGCTAT. Translated, it gives CASGDAVLGGY. The complete CDR3 sequence is CASGDAVLGGYEQYF.

This clone was found many times. TCRdb lists a protein that is different at residue 13 from the translated DNA; the protein given here uses the DNA translation. Germline and genes: mouse. The read terminates 3 residues ahead of where the CDR3 ends, so the germline J gene completes it. The chain carries TRBV19 and TRBJ1-6; D possibly corresponds to TRBD1 (5 bases). TRBJ1-6 is filed as an ORF, its function uncertain. Trimming pared 2 bases from V and 6 bases from J, leaving 15 bases between. The length of the CDR3 is 16 residues. Germline V gene data show CDR1 as FNHDT and CDR2 as SITEND (reference sequence). CDR3 DNA, as far as it was read: TGTGCCAGCAGTATGGGAGGACGGGGGGGTAATTCGCCC. It yields the protein CASSMGGRGGNSP. The whole CDR3 reads CASSMGGRGGNSPLYF.

This clone came up many times. Gene labels here are mouse ones. CDR3 amino acids: CASSFGTGNQDTQYF. The sequenced part of the CDR3 DNA is TGTGCCAGCAGTTTCGGGACAGGTAACCAAGAC. The rearrangement uses TRBV14 and TRBJ2-5; 8 bases are a match to TRBD1. Read sequence stops 4 residues before the CDR3 end, and the germline J gene provides the missing end. The CDR3 contains 15 residues. CDR1 and CDR2 (germline): SGHDT, FRDEAV. V dropped 1 base and J dropped 0; count of bases not matched to a gene: 1.

This clone was seen repeatedly, ten times or more. Mouse gene names and germline throughout. The CDR3 is cut off 4 residues early in the read; its end comes from the germline J gene. The J gene is TRBJ2-4, the V gene TRBV19; D gene ambiguous. Deletions cut 4 bases from V and 0 bases from J, with 9 bases between. The CDR3 sequence is 14 residues long. Germline CDR1 and CDR2: FNHDT and SITEND (reference sequence). CDR3 DNA (partial): TGTGCCAGCAGTCATTACAGCAGTCAAAAC. It specifies CASSHYSSQN. The full CDR3 protein reads CASSHYSSQNTLYF.

Concerning this clone: Mouse germline and gene names are used. CDR3: CASRPGTISNERLFF. The CDR3 DNA, read in part, is TGTGCCAGCAGGCCCGGGACAATTTCCAACGAA. The J gene is TRBJ1-4, the V gene TRBV14; the D gene is possibly TRBD1 (6 bases). The CDR3 end lies 4 residues beyond the end of the read and is filled in from the germline J gene. The CDR3 extends over 15 amino acids. V was cut by 5 bases and J by 0 bases, with 11 bases left in between. Germline V lookup: CDR1 SGHDT, CDR2 FRDEAV.

This clone was picked up many times. All gene names here are mouse names. The CDR3 goes on 4 residues after the read ends, and that part is filled in from the germline J gene. The chain employs TRBV13-2 and TRBJ2-3; possibly TRBD1 for D (6 bases). This CDR3 region has 15 residues. Germline CDR1 and CDR2: NNHNN and SYGAGS (reference sequence). V was shortened by 0 bases and J by 2 bases, with 10 bases between the two germline ends. CDR3 in amino acids: CASGDARGDAETLYF. CDR3 DNA, as far as it was read: TGTGCCAGCGGTGATGCCAGGGGTGATGCAGAA.

In its sample, this clone was seen a few times. Germline and junction disagree at one end, which may indicate a read error. Gene names and germline match the mouse. The read ends 4 residues before the CDR3 terminus; that terminus is restored from the germline J gene. The V and J genes are TRBV1 and TRBJ1-4, with TRBD1 as a possible D gene (5 bases). The CDR3 runs to 15 residues. CDR1 is NSQYPW, CDR2 LRSPGD, per germline (reference sequence). The CDR3 bases that were read are TGCACCTGCAGTGCAGGGACAATTTCCATCGAA. It encodes CTCSAGTISIE. In full, the CDR3 is CTCSAGTISIERLFF. Using reference TRBV1 and TRBJ1-4 for the parts outside the CDR3, the full variable domain is VTLLEQNPRWRLVPRGQAVNLRCILKNSQYPWMSWYQQDLQKQLQWLFTLRSPGDKEVKSLPGADYLATRVTDTELRLQVANMSQGRTLYCTCSAGTISIERLFFGHGTKLSVL.

This clone appeared many times. Gene names and germline match the mouse. The CDR3 is cut off 4 residues early in the read; its end comes from the germline J gene. The genes are TRBV14 and TRBJ2-2; the D is unclear. The CDR3 extends over 13 amino acids. Per the germline V gene, CDR1 is SGHDT and CDR2 is FRDEAV. The ends were cut back, 5 bases at V and 2 bases at J, with 7 bases in the middle. CDR3 DNA (partial): TGTGCCAGCAGGTCATGGAACACCGGG. Translated, it gives CASRSWNTG. The full CDR3 is CASRSWNTGQLYF.

This clone appeared many times. Any gene name here is a mouse gene name. The read falls 4 residues short of the CDR3 end, and the missing part is taken from the germline J gene. V is TRBV13-1 and J is TRBJ2-7; 11 nucleotides align to TRBD2. The CDR3 loop spans 15 amino acids. From germline, CDR1 is NSHNY and CDR2 SYGAGN. With 2 bases clipped from V and 1 base from J, the junction kept 2 bases outside the gene matches. Here the CDR3 reads CASSERDWGSYEQYF. Incomplete CDR3 DNA: TGTGCCAGCAGTGAGAGGGACTGGGGGTCCTAT.

This clone has ten or more counts. At residue 9, the TCRdb amino acid sequence and the translated nucleotide sequence differ, so the protein here is the DNA translation. Genes and germline are mouse. The sequenced part of the CDR3 DNA is TGTGCCAGCAAGGACAGGGGGGAAACG. It yields the protein CASKDRGET. In full, the CDR3 is CASKDRGETLYF. The rearrangement links TRBV13-3 to TRBJ1-3; 10 bases are shared with TRBD1. The missing CDR3 end, 3 residues past where the read stops, is filled in from the germline J gene. There are 12 residues in the CDR3. Germline lookup yields CDR1 NNHDY and CDR2 SYVADS.

Many counts were recorded for this clone. Gene names are the mouse ones. The observed sequence ends 4 residues before the CDR3 terminus, with the missing tail filled in from the germline J gene. The gene calls are TRBV13-1 and TRBJ2-4; TRBD1 is a possible D gene (5 bases). Germline V gives CDR1 NSHNY, CDR2 SYGAGN. The CDR3 length is 12 residues. The CDR3 is CASSPRENTLYF. Partial CDR3 DNA: TGTGCCAGCAGTCCCAGGGAAAAC.

This clone was observed many times. All gene names here are mouse names. The read halts 4 residues ahead of the CDR3 end, with the missing end drawn from the germline J gene. This chain joins TRBV14 and TRBJ2-5, with a tentative D call TRBD1 (5 bases). Trimming took 5 bases from V and 0 from J, leaving 10 bases between them. The CDR3 contains 14 residues. The V gene's germline CDR1 is SGHDT and CDR2 FRDEAV. CDR3 DNA (partial): TGTGCCAGCAGCCTCGGACATAACCAAGAC. It translates to CASSLGHNQD. The full-length CDR3 reads as CASSLGHNQDTQYF.

This clone was picked up many times. Gene names denote mouse genes. The sequenced fragment ends 4 residues before the CDR3 boundary, so the rest is inferred from the germline J gene. This chain connects TRBV31 to TRBJ2-7; perhaps TRBD1 as D (6 bases). V was cut by 3 bases and J by 0 bases, with 6 bases left in between. From germline, CDR1 is GKSSPN and CDR2 SITVG. The CDR3 sequence is 12 residues long. The sequenced CDR3 bases are TGTGCCTGGAGGGACAGCTCCTAT. As protein: CAWRDSSY. The full CDR3 protein is CAWRDSSYEQYF. The whole variable domain, remainder taken from reference TRBV31 and TRBJ2-7, is AQTIHQWPVAEIKAVGSPLSLGCTIKGKSSPNLYWYWQATGGTLQQLFYSITVGQVESVVQLNLSASRPKDDQFILSTEKLLLSHSGFYLCAWRDSSYEQYFGPGTRLTVL.